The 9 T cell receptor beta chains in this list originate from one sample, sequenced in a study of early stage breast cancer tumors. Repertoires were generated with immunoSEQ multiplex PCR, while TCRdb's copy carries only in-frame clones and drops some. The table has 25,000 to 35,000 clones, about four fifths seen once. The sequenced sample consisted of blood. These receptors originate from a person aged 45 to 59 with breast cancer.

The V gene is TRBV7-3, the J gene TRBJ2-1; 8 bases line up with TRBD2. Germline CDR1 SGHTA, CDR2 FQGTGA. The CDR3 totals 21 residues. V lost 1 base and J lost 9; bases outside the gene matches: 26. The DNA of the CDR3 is TGTGCCAGCAGCTTAAGCCCCGGGGGGGCTATGACGGGGGGGCGTTTCAGTGAGCAGTTCTTC. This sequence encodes CASSLSPGGAMTGGRFSEQFF.

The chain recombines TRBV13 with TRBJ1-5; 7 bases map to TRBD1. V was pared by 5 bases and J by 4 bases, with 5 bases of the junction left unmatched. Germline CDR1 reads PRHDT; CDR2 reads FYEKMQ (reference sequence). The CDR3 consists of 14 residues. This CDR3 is CASSLGTVNQPQHF. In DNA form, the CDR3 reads TGTGCCAGCAGCCTCGGGACAGTGAATCAGCCCCAGCATTTT. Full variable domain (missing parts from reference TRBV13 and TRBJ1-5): AAGVIQSPRHLIKEKRETATLKCYPIPRHDTVYWYQQGPGQDPQFLISFYEKMQSDKGSIPDRFSAQQFSDYHSELNMSSLELGDSALYFCASSLGTVNQPQHFGDGTRLSIL.

CDR3 sequence reads: CASSFPRNTEAFF. As DNA, the CDR3 is TGTGCCAGCAGTTTCCCCCGAAACACTGAAGCTTTCTTT. The chain combines TRBV28 with TRBJ1-1; D remains ambiguous. V was trimmed by 3 bases and J by 2 bases, leaving 7 bases between them. CDR1 and CDR2 from the germline V gene are MDHEN and SYDVKM. The CDR3 consists of 13 residues.

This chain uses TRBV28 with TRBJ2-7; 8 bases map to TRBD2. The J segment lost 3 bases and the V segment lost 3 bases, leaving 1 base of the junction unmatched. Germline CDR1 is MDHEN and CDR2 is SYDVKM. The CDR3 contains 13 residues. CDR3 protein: CASSFSGNYEQYF. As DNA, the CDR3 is TGTGCCAGCAGTTTTAGCGGGAACTACGAGCAGTACTTC.

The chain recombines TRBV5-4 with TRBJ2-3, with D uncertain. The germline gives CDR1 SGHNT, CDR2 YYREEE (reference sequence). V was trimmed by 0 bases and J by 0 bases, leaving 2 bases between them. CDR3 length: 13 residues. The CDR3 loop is CASSLVSTDTQYF. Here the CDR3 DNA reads TGTGCCAGCAGCTTGGTCAGCACAGATACGCAGTATTTT.

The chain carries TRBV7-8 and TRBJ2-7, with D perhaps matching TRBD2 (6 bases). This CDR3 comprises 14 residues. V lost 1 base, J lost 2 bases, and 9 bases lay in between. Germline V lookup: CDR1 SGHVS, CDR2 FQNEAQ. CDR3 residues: CASSLVEGAYEQYF. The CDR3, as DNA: TGTGCCAGCAGCTTAGTGGAGGGCGCCTACGAGCAGTACTTC.

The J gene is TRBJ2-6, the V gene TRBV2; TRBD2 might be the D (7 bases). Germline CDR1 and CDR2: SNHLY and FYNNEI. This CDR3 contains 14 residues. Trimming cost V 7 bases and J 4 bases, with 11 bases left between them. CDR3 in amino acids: CASTPGGGANVLTF. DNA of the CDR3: TGTGCCAGCACCCCGGGGGGCGGGGCCAACGTCCTGACTTTC. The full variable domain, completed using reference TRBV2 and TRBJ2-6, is EPEVTQTPSHQVTQMGQEVILRCVPISNHLYFYWYRQILGQKVEFLVSFYNNEISEKSEIFDDQFSVERPDGSNFTLKIRSTKLEDSAMYFCASTPGGGANVLTFGAGSRLTVL.

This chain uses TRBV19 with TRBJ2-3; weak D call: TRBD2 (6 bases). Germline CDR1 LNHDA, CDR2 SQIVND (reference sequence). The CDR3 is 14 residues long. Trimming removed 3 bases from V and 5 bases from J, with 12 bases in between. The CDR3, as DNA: TGTGCCAGTAGTATTTTCGGGAGCCGAGATACGCAGTATTTT. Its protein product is CASSIFGSRDTQYF.

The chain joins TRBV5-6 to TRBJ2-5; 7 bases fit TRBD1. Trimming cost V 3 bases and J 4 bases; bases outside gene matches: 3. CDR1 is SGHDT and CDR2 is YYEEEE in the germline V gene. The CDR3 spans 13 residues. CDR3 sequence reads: CASSSGQAETQYF. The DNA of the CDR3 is TGTGCCAGCAGCTCTGGACAGGCAGAGACCCAGTACTTC. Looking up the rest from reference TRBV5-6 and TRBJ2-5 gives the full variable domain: DAGVTQSPTHLIKTRGQQVTLRCSPKSGHDTVSWYQQALGQGPQFIFQYYEEEERQRGNFPDRFSGHQFPNYSSELNVNALLLGDSALYLCASSSGQAETQYFGPGTRLLVL.